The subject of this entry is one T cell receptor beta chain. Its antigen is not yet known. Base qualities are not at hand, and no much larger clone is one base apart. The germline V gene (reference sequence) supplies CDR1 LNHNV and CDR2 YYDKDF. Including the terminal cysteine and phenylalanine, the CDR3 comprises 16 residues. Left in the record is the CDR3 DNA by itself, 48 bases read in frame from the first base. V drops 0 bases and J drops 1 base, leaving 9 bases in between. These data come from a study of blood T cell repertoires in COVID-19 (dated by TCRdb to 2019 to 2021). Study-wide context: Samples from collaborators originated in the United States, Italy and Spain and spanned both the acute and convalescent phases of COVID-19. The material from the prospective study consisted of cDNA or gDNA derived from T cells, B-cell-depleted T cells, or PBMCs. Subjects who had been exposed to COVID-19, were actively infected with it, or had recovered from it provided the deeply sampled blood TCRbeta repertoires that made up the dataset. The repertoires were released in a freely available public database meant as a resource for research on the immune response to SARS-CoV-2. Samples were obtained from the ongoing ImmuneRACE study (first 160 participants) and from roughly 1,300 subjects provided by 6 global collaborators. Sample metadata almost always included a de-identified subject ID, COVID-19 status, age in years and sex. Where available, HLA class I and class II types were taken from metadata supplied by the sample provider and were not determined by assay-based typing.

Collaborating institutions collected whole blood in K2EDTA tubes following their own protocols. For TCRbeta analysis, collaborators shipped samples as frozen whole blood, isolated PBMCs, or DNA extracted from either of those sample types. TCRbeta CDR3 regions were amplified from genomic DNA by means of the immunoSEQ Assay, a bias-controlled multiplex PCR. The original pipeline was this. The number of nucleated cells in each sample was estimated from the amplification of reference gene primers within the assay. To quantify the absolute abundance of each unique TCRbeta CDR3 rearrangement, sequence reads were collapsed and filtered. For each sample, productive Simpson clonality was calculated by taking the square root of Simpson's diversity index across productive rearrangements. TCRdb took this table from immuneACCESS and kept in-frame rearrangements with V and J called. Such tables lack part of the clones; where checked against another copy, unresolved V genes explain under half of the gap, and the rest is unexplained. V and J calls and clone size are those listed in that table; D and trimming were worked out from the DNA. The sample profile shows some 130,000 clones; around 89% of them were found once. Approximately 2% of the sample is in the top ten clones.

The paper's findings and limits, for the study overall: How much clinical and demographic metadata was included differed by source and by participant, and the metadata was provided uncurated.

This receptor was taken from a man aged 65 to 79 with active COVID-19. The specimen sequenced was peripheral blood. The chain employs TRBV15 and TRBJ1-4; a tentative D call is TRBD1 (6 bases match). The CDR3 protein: CATSRDLGGTNEKLFF. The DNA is TGTGCCACCAGCAGAGATTTAGGGGGAACTAATGAAAAACTGTTTTTT.